This T cell receptor beta chain comes out of a study of control samples from healthy donors and cancer patients. Looked up from germline, CDR1 is GTSNPN and CDR2 is SVGIG (reference sequence). V was trimmed by 1 base and J by 5 bases, leaving 2 bases between them. The CDR3 runs to 10 residues. The data were produced by immunoSEQ multiplex PCR, yet TCRdb's version contains in-frame clones alone and is incomplete. The table has about 75,000 clones, approximately 84% seen once. Material for sequencing was blood. The sequence was collected from a man over 45 in good health. V gene TRBV30 combines with J gene TRBJ2-5, with unresolved D. In nucleotides, the CDR3 is TGTGCCTGGAGTGATGAGACCCAGTACTTC. Residues: CAWSDETQYF.